This TCR beta chain was captured in a study of blood T cell repertoires in COVID-19. The V end lost 8 bases, the J end lost 3 bases, and 11 bases lay between the germline ends. The V gene's germline CDR1 is SGDLS and CDR2 YYNGEE. The CDR3 extends over 12 amino acids. TCRdb's copy holds only in-frame clones and misses some; the assay was immunoSEQ multiplex PCR. The sample contains 95,000 to 110,000 clones, 84% of which appear only once. This receptor was obtained from a human donor in a cohort sampled during active COVID-19. The sequenced sample was peripheral blood. The rearrangement joins TRBV9 to TRBJ1-2; possibly TRBD1 for D (5 bases). The CDR3 region is CASRRDHYGYTF. CDR3 nucleotide sequence: TGTGCCAGTCGGCGGGACCACTATGGCTACACCTTC.